This T cell receptor (beta chain) was sequenced during a study of radiotherapy plus CTLA-4 blockade in lung cancer. Germline loops: CDR1 MNHEY, CDR2 SMNVEV (reference sequence). Trimming stripped 5 bases from V and 5 bases from J, with 12 bases between. CDR3 length: 13 amino acids. TCRdb keeps only in-frame clones here, not all; method: immunoSEQ multiplex PCR. The profile shows nearly 15,000 clones, 72% of them singletons. The sample was peripheral blood, taken from a patient treated with radiotherapy plus ipilimumab. V usage is TRBV27 and J usage is TRBJ2-5; possibly TRBD1 for D (5 bases). The clonotype comes from a human donor with non-small cell lung cancer whose response to radiotherapy plus ipilimumab could not be evaluated. CDR3 sequence (DNA): TGTGCCAGCAGTCCTCAGGGATGGGAGACCCAGTACTTC. Translating it yields CASSPQGWETQYF.